The 2 T cell receptor beta chains listed next were all sequenced from one sample in a study of response to subunit inactivated influenza vaccine. TCRdb analysed the RT-PCR reads with MiXCR anew, one entry per CDR3 protein. The sample lists some 850,000 distinct CDR3 sequences, approximately 18% occurring once. Sequenced here: PBMCs from blood, sampled less than 6 days after vaccination. The source of these receptors is a middle-aged man who received an inactivated influenza vaccine.

This clonotype occurred a few times. V usage is TRBV20-1 and J usage is TRBJ2-3; TRBD2 aligns across 12 bases. Germline-derived CDR1 and CDR2 are DFQATT and SNEGSKA (reference sequence). The CDR3 is 22 amino acids. The J segment lost 5 bases and the V segment lost 4 bases, leaving 28 bases of the junction unmatched. This CDR3 is CSANVFTGGSSGRARGRDTQYF. DNA of the CDR3: TGCAGTGCTAACGTCTTCACAGGGGGTTCTAGCGGGAGGGCCCGCGGCAGAGATACGCAGTATTTT.

The rearrangement uses TRBV5-1 and TRBJ2-3; 10 bases are shared with TRBD1. Germline V gene data show CDR1 as SGHRS and CDR2 as YFSETQ. V gave up 5 bases and J gave up 3 bases; unmatched junction bases: 6. CDR3 length: 15 residues. The CDR3 bases are TGCGCCAGCAGACAGGGACAGGGGTTAACAGATACGCAGTATTTT. Its translation: CASRQGQGLTDTQYF.